Listed here is a single T cell receptor (beta chain). Its target is unknown. The sample holds other DNA sequences that translate to the same CDR3. These data originate in a study of cytomegalovirus exposure and HLA in healthy donors. Overall study results and limits: Three CMV-associated chains proved CMV antigen-specific in vitro.

Germline values: CDR1 MNHEY, CDR2 SVGAGI. V was trimmed by 0 bases and J by 0 bases, leaving 5 bases between them. CDR3 length: 15 residues. It was with 60 Vbeta and 13 Jbeta primers that the PCR ran. The table came from immunoSEQ multiplex PCR; TCRdb's copy has only in-frame clones and leaves some out. The sample has approximately 120,000 clones, roughly 74% seen once. Nominal health characterized the donors when sampled, though unrecorded immune exposures were likely. Input material: PBMCs. This clonotype was obtained from a man between 35 and 55 years old in good health and CMV-seronegative. The rearrangement uses TRBV6-5 and TRBJ1-4; D ambiguous. Here the CDR3 reads CASSYSSATNEKLFF. The CDR3 nucleotides are TGTGCCAGCAGTTACTCTTCTGCAACTAATGAAAAACTGTTTTTT.